The next 14 T cell receptor beta chains were all read from a single sample in a study of T-cell memory formation after mild COVID-19. TCRdb passed the 5' RACE reads through MiXCR, listing each CDR3 protein once. The repertoire holds 350,000 to 450,000 distinct CDR3 sequences, with roughly 20% as singletons. Material for sequencing was PBMCs or a T cell subset sorted from them (not recorded which). The receptors were gathered from an adult woman who had mild COVID-19 (a few samples of this study predate the infection). Cell type and time point are not known.

In this sample, this clonotype turned up a few times. The rearrangement uses TRBV9 and TRBJ2-5; 11 bases line up with TRBD2. Germline V CDR1 and CDR2: SGDLS, YYNGEE. The CDR3 is made up of 15 amino acids. V gave up 0 bases and J gave up 4 bases; unmatched junction bases: 2. The CDR3 sequence is CASSVASGRRETQYF. The CDR3 DNA follows: TGTGCCAGCAGCGTAGCTAGCGGGAGGAGAGAGACCCAGTACTTC.

This clonotype was picked up a small number of times. J is TRBJ1-4 and V is TRBV7-2, with D possibly being TRBD1 (5 bases). CDR3 length: 15 amino acids. V was cut by 5 bases and J by 8 bases, with 18 bases left in between. CDR1 SGHTA and CDR2 FQGNSA come from the germline V gene. Here the CDR3 reads CASSPSLGAGEKLFF. CDR3 in DNA: TGTGCCAGCAGCCCATCCTTAGGGGCGGGCGAAAAACTGTTTTTT.

The chain uses TRBV18 and TRBJ1-5; D remains unclear. Germline V gene data show CDR1 as KGHSH and CDR2 as LQKENI. The CDR3 totals 14 residues. The V end lost 4 bases, the J end lost 3 bases, and 10 bases lay between the germline ends. CDR3 coding DNA: TGTGCCAGCTCACGGTGGGCAGACAATCAGCCCCAGCATTTT. Its translation: CASSRWADNQPQHF.

The chain is built from TRBV10-3 and TRBJ2-1; the D is unclear. V shed 2 bases and J shed 8 bases, with 10 bases lying between them. The CDR3 is 13 amino acids. Germline V CDR1 and CDR2: ENHRY, SYGVKD. The CDR3 coding sequence is TGTGCCATCAGTGAGACAAGCAACCATGAGCAGTTCTTC. This sequence encodes CAISETSNHEQFF.

This clonotype was found a few times. V gene TRBV5-1 combines with J gene TRBJ2-1; D is undetermined. Deletions cut 0 bases from V and 0 bases from J, with 10 bases between. In germline, CDR1 is SGHRS, CDR2 YFSETQ. The CDR3 runs 16 residues. The CDR3 here is CASSLDSTSSYNEQFF. The CDR3 region has the DNA TGCGCCAGCAGCTTGGACTCGACCAGCTCCTACAATGAGCAGTTCTTC.

The V gene is TRBV20-1, the J gene TRBJ1-4; no reliable D call. The length of the CDR3 is 14 residues. V lost 0 bases to trimming and J lost 4 bases, with 9 bases between them. CDR1 and CDR2 (germline): DFQATT, SNEGSKA (reference sequence). The CDR3 here is CSARDLFLNEKLFF. CDR3 nucleotides: TGCAGTGCTAGAGATCTGTTTCTTAATGAAAAACTGTTTTTT.

V is TRBV19 and J is TRBJ1-1, with D unclear. This CDR3 spans 15 amino acids. From germline, CDR1 is LNHDA and CDR2 SQIVND (reference sequence). Trimming removed 4 bases from V and 0 bases from J, with 12 bases in between. CDR3 nucleotide sequence: TGTGCCAGTAGTACCTTAGGTGAGATGAACACTGAAGCTTTCTTT. The encoded protein is CASSTLGEMNTEAFF.

Ten or more counts support this clonotype. This rearrangement joins TRBV30 to TRBJ2-1; D remains unclear. CDR1 is GTSNPN and CDR2 is SVGIG in the germline V gene (reference sequence). This CDR3 has 15 residues. Deletions cut 0 bases from V and 5 bases from J, with 14 bases between. The CDR3 loop is CAWSVLRRTNNEQFF. Written as DNA, the CDR3 is TGTGCCTGGAGTGTACTCAGGCGCACGAACAATGAGCAGTTCTTC.

This clonotype was counted at least ten times. Written as DNA, the CDR3 is TGTGCCAGCAGAAGGACTAGCGGTTACAATGAGCAGTTCTTC. It translates to CASRRTSGYNEQFF. This chain uses TRBV12-3 or TRBV12-4 with TRBJ2-1; 10 bases fit TRBD2. Trimming took 6 bases from V and 4 from J; bases not matched to a gene: 3. The CDR3 spans 14 residues.

The chain joins TRBV7-2 to TRBJ1-5; D may be TRBD1 (5 bases). Per germline, CDR1 SGHTA and CDR2 FQGNSA. This CDR3 contains 15 residues. The V end was cut by 6 bases, the J end by 6 bases, with 18 bases between. CDR3: CASRGPGPYSQPQHF. Written as DNA, the CDR3 is TGTGCCAGCAGGGGGCCGGGACCTTACTCTCAGCCCCAGCATTTT. The entire variable domain, with the rest obtained from reference TRBV7-2 and TRBJ1-5, is as follows: GAGVSQSPSNKVTEKGKDVELRCDPISGHTALYWYRQSLGQGLEFLIYFQGNSAPDKSGLPSDRFSAERTGGSVSTLTIQRTQQEDSAVYLCASRGPGPYSQPQHFGDGTRLSIL.

This clonotype was observed a handful of times. This chain uses TRBV3-1 with TRBJ2-7; D remains unclear. Germline values: CDR1 LGHDT, CDR2 YNNKEL (reference sequence). CDR3 size: 14 residues. V lost 4 bases and J 2 bases, leaving 12 bases between the germline ends. The CDR3 region has the DNA TGTGCCAGCAGCCCTAAGGGCAGTCCCTACGAGCAGTACTTC. It encodes CASSPKGSPYEQYF.

In this sample, this clonotype turned up a few times. The gene calls are TRBV12-3 or TRBV12-4 and TRBJ1-3, with TRBD1 matching 8 bases. Trimming cost V 4 bases and J 4 bases; bases outside gene matches: 9. The CDR3 consists of 16 residues. Written as DNA, the CDR3 is TGTGCCAGCAGTTCAGACAGGGGATCGTGGGGAAACACCATATATTTT. Translation: CASSSDRGSWGNTIYF.

The genes are TRBV6-6 and TRBJ1-3; possible D gene TRBD1, 6 bases. Between the trimmed V and J ends, which lost 6 bases and 0 bases, there was a span of 12 bases. Germline lookup yields CDR1 MNHNY and CDR2 SVGAGI (reference sequence). The CDR3 runs 15 residues. CDR3 coding DNA: TGTGCCAGCAGACGACAGGCGAGCTCTGGAAACACCATATATTTT. Its translation is CASRRQASSGNTIYF.

This chain joins TRBV7-2 and TRBJ2-5, with TRBD2 identical over 8 bases. The CDR3 is made up of 16 amino acids. V lost 1 base and J lost 2; bases outside the gene matches: 6. CDR1 is SGHTA and CDR2 is FQGNSA in the germline V gene. CDR3 sequence (DNA): TGTGCCAGCAGCTTAGGAGGACTAGCTCCTCAAGAGACCCAGTACTTC. Translating it yields CASSLGGLAPQETQYF.